This T cell receptor (beta chain) was sequenced during a study of T cell responses to AZD1222 COVID-19 vaccine. Trimming removed 2 bases at V and 6 bases at J, with 14 bases between. Germline values: CDR1 SGHRS, CDR2 YFSETQ. The CDR3 spans 15 residues. The data were produced by immunoSEQ multiplex PCR, yet TCRdb's version contains in-frame clones alone and is incomplete. Of 75,000 to 90,000 clones listed, about 85% were seen once; the top ten hold about 13%. Overall study results and limits: Donor demographics were predominantly white British with a female majority; clonal diversity may be underestimated.

A word on this clone: Its target is not known.

The material was peripheral blood, obtained on day 0 of AZD1222 vaccination. The rearrangement links TRBV5-1 to TRBJ1-4; D not certain. The origin of this receptor is an adult in good health. The CDR3 bases are TGCGCCAGCAGCTTTAAAGTCTTTGGGGATGAAAAACTGTTTTTT. Translated, it gives CASSFKVFGDEKLFF.